These 9 T cell receptor beta chains were all obtained from the same sample, sequenced in a study of CD8 T cells in ankylosing spondylitis. TCRdb reanalysed the 5' RACE reads using MiXCR and keeps one entry per CDR3 protein. There are roughly 68,000 distinct CDR3 sequences in the sample; more than 5.5% occur only once, and roughly 5% lies in the top ten. Material: synovial fluid, either unsorted or a sorted T cell fraction (not recorded which). Receptor source: a male donor with ankylosing spondylitis.

This clonotype was picked up many times. The V call is TRBV20-1, the J call TRBJ2-1; 8 bases map to TRBD1. CDR3 length: 17 residues. Germline V lookup: CDR1 DFQATT, CDR2 SNEGSKA (reference sequence). V was clipped by 3 bases and J by 4 bases; unmatched bases: 14. CDR3 in DNA: TGCAGTGCTAGTGCCAATGGGTTGGGACAGGTGTACAATGAGCAGTTCTTC. Translation gives CSASANGLGQVYNEQFF.

This chain joins TRBV6-5 and TRBJ2-7, with TRBD1 matching over 7 bases. V shed 4 bases and J 5 bases; nucleotides not matched to a gene: 17. CDR1 is MNHEY and CDR2 is SVGAGI in the germline V gene. This CDR3 is built from 17 residues. CDR3: CASSSLTTGTDPNEQYF. As DNA, the CDR3 is TGTGCCAGCAGTTCATTAACTACCGGGACAGATCCCAACGAGCAGTACTTC.

This clonotype has just a few counts. V usage is TRBV7-3 and J usage is TRBJ2-1; 12 bases fit TRBD2. The CDR3 sequence is 17 residues long. V lost 5 bases and J lost 6; bases outside the gene matches: 11. Germline values: CDR1 SGHTA, CDR2 FQGTGA. The CDR3 DNA sequence: TGTGCCAGCAGCCCAACCCCCCCTAGCGGGAGGGCCAATGAGCAGTTCTTC. It is translated as CASSPTPPSGRANEQFF.

This clonotype appeared many times. The rearrangement links TRBV29-1 to TRBJ2-2, with D possibly TRBD2 on 5 matching bases. Trimming stripped 7 bases from V and 6 bases from J, with 12 bases between. CDR1 SQVTM and CDR2 ANQGSEA come from the germline V gene. There are 12 residues in the CDR3. The CDR3 spells CSGTPGSGELFF. In DNA form, the CDR3 reads TGCAGCGGTACCCCGGGGTCCGGGGAGCTGTTTTTT.

This clonotype appeared many times. The CDR3 protein is CASSLVGGLAGNNEQFF. CDR3 DNA: TGTGCCAGCAGCTTAGTAGGGGGTCTAGCGGGAAACAATGAGCAGTTCTTC. This sequence joins TRBV11-2 and TRBJ2-1, with 9 bases aligning to TRBD2. The V gene end was trimmed by 1 base and the J gene end by 5 bases; junction bases not matched to a gene: 9. Germline CDR1 is SGHAT and CDR2 is FQNNGV. This CDR3 is 17 amino acids long.

This clonotype turned up a few times. The chain uses TRBV6-1 and TRBJ2-3; perhaps TRBD2 as D (5 bases). With 0 bases removed from V and 9 bases from J, the gap between germline ends came to 10 bases. The CDR3 contains 13 residues. The V gene's germline CDR1 is MNHNS and CDR2 SASEGT. The CDR3 loop is CASSEALQRTQYF. The CDR3 nucleotides read TGTGCCAGCAGTGAAGCGCTCCAGCGGACGCAGTATTTT.

This clonotype was observed a handful of times. The V gene is TRBV11-1, the J gene TRBJ1-3; no clear D gene. V lost 1 base and J 0 bases, leaving 19 bases between the germline ends. This CDR3 is built from 19 residues. Germline V gives CDR1 SGHAT, CDR2 FQDESV (reference sequence). The CDR3 DNA follows: TGTGCCAGCAGCTTAGTTATTGGTCGGTTAAGCCTCTCTGGAAACACCATATATTTT. Its protein product is CASSLVIGRLSLSGNTIYF.

This clonotype turned up a few times. The chain links TRBV6-2 or TRBV6-3 to TRBJ1-1; perhaps TRBD1 as D (5 bases). The CDR3 totals 14 residues. Deletions cut 2 bases from V and 10 bases from J, with 17 bases between. The germline V gene has CDR1 MNHEY and CDR2 SVGEGT. CDR3 loop: CASSYTRDLVGAFF. DNA of the CDR3: TGTGCCAGCAGTTACACCCGGGACCTGGTGGGAGCTTTCTTT.

This clonotype was counted a few times. The chain couples TRBV6-5 to TRBJ2-1; D is tentatively TRBD1 or TRBD2 (5 bases each). V lost 6 bases and J lost 12, with 15 bases in between. The CDR3 runs 12 residues. Germline V gene sequence: CDR1 MNHEY, CDR2 SVGAGI. CDR3 DNA sequence: TGTGCCAGCAGCCAACGAGGGGTTGGGCAGTTCTTC. Translating it yields CASSQRGVGQFF.